This TCR beta chain was sequenced during a study of CD8 T cells in Susac syndrome. RNA in amounts of roughly 0.5 to 1 ug was reverse transcribed with random hexamers. The amplification used immunoSEQ multiplex PCR on TCR beta CDR3; it spanned 54 Vbeta and 13 Jbeta. TCRdb recomputed calls from the immunoSEQ multiplex PCR reads with MiXCR, one row per CDR3 protein. The top ten clones hold 0.1% to 0.12% of a sample with 170,000 or so distinct CDR3 sequences, roughly 92% of them seen once. Germline V gene data show CDR1 as LGHNA and CDR2 as YSLEER. Trimming removed 4 bases from V and 4 bases from J; junction bases left unmatched: 9. The CDR3 consists of 16 residues.

Sequences were obtained from CD4+ T cells from PBMCs. The chain carries TRBV4-3 and TRBJ2-2; 7 bases agree with TRBD1. The receptor was derived from a human donor with Susac syndrome. The CDR3 bases are TGCGCCAGCAGCCCAAAGACAGGGCGAGGCACCGGGGAGCTGTTTTTT. Encoded protein: CASSPKTGRGTGELFF.